This T cell receptor beta chain originates from a study of blood T cells in healthy people across ages. A second roughly 6 to 12 cycle PCR used barcoded and J-beta primers. TCRdb recomputed calls from the 5' RACE reads with MiXCR, one row per CDR3 protein. The table lists 750,000 to 950,000 distinct CDR3 sequences, roughly 29% of them singletons. General observations from the study: Roughly linear age-related decline in beta diversity appeared, significant by age 40. Aged donors had fewer naive CD4+ cells and lower diversity than long-lived donors.

This clonotype was detected only a few times. Its specificity is not known. V lost 1 base, J lost 7 bases, and 6 bases stayed unmatched. The germline V gene has CDR1 SGHVS and CDR2 FQNEAQ. This CDR3 region has 16 residues. This same sample was also part of a study on T cells of mothers and their children.

This TCR came from a woman aged 40 to 55 in good health. Specimen: blood. The chain carries TRBV7-8 and TRBJ2-3; 12 bases line up with TRBD1. Written as DNA, the CDR3 is TGTGCCAGCAGCTTAGTATGGGACAGGGGGCGAAATACGCAGTATTTT. Its translation: CASSLVWDRGRNTQYF. The variable domain in full, with the rest retrieved from reference TRBV7-8 and TRBJ2-3, is GAGVSQSPRYKVAKRGQDVALRCDPISGHVSLFWYQQALGQGPEFLTYFQNEAQLDKSGLPSDRFFAERPEGSVSTLKIQRTQQEDSAVYLCASSLVWDRGRNTQYFGPGTRLTVL.